This entry lists 28 T cell receptor beta chains sequenced from one sample in a study of T cells expressing NK-cell markers. TCRdb re-called the 5' RACE reads and shows each CDR3 protein once, DNA omitted. This sample's clone table lists 300,000 to 500,000 distinct CDR3 sequences. The sample taken for sequencing was blood T cells: a sorted CD56 or NKG2C T cell subset, CD4+ or CD8+ T cells, or bulk PBMC T cells (not recorded which). Receptors were obtained from a woman between 50 and 59 years old in good health.

V and J are TRBV6-5 and TRBJ2-7; TCRdb's assignment of TRBD1 cannot be checked, as there is no DNA. The CDR3 runs to 15 residues. Germline V CDR1 and CDR2: MNHEY, SVGAGI. This CDR3 is CASSYFRGLSYEQYF.

The chain joins TRBV5-5 to TRBJ2-6; TCRdb's D call of TRBD1 is untestable without DNA. CDR1 and CDR2 (germline): SGHKS, YYEKEE (reference sequence). The CDR3 sequence is 17 residues long. The CDR3 region is CASRPGPKHSGANVLTF. The full variable domain, completed using reference TRBV5-5 and TRBJ2-6, is DAGVTQSPTHLIKTRGQQVTLRCSPISGHKSVSWYQQVLGQGPQFIFQYYEKEERGRGNFPDRFSARQFPNYSSELNVNALLLGDSALYLCASRPGPKHSGANVLTFGAGSRLTVL.

The chain has TRBV29-1 and TRBJ2-7; TCRdb's assignment of TRBD1 cannot be checked, as there is no DNA. This CDR3 spans 16 amino acids. Germline lookup yields CDR1 SQVTM and CDR2 ANQGSEA. CDR3 amino acids: CSVEAGPGTASYEQYF.

The CDR3 here is CASSAYTGFGGTQYF. The V and J genes are TRBV25-1 and TRBJ2-5; TCRdb's D call, TRBD1, is unchecked because there is no DNA. The CDR3 contains 15 residues. Per the germline V gene, CDR1 is MGHDK and CDR2 is SYGVNS.

The chain joins TRBV30 to TRBJ2-1. The CDR3 covers 11 residues. Germline V gene lookup returns CDR1 GTSNPN and CDR2 SVGIG (reference sequence). The CDR3 protein is CAWTHSMEQFF.

The V gene is TRBV5-5, the J gene TRBJ1-2; the D call from TCRdb, TRBD1, cannot be confirmed without DNA. From germline, CDR1 is SGHKS and CDR2 YYEKEE (reference sequence). This CDR3 is built from 14 residues. CDR3 residues: CASSPTGVNYGYTF.

The chain carries TRBV12-3 or TRBV12-4 and TRBJ1-1; lacking DNA, the TRBD1 call made by TCRdb goes unchecked. CDR3 length: 15 residues. CDR3 region: CASNYRFGLNTEAFF.

V usage is TRBV11-3 and J usage is TRBJ2-2; with no DNA, the TCRdb D assignment of TRBD2 cannot be verified. Germline values: CDR1 SGHNT, CDR2 YENEEA. The CDR3 has 16 amino acids. The CDR3 spells CASSSTSGQLTGELFF.

The chain has TRBV24-1 and TRBJ2-1; the TCRdb D gene call, TRBD2, has no DNA to confirm it. Germline values: CDR1 KGHDR, CDR2 SFDVKD. CDR3 size: 16 residues. CDR3 residues: CATRDSGRATYNEQFF.

V is TRBV10-1 and J is TRBJ2-1. The germline V gene has CDR1 WNHNN and CDR2 SYGVQD (reference sequence). The CDR3 runs 16 residues. CDR3 in amino acids: CASSRGRADSYNEQFF.

The J gene is TRBJ2-3, the V gene TRBV21-1; lacking DNA, the TRBD1 call made by TCRdb goes unchecked. TRBV21-1 counts as a pseudogene. The CDR3 loop spans 19 amino acids. The CDR3 sequence is CASSKAKGQGVIGTDTQYF.

The V and J genes are TRBV10-3 and TRBJ1-2; TCRdb's D call, TRBD1, is unchecked because there is no DNA. Germline values: CDR1 ENHRY, CDR2 SYGVKD. The CDR3 runs 16 residues. The CDR3 loop is CATTGGQLQPNYGYTF.

The chain joins TRBV27 to TRBJ1-6. Germline lookup yields CDR1 MNHEY and CDR2 SMNVEV (reference sequence). The CDR3 runs 14 residues. CDR3 sequence reads: CASSFILNNSPLHF.

The rearrangement links TRBV3-1 to TRBJ1-1; TCRdb returns TRBD1, unconfirmable since there is no DNA. The CDR3 loop spans 13 amino acids. Germline V CDR1 and CDR2: LGHDT, YNNKEL (reference sequence). CDR3 sequence: CASSPIRGTEAFF.

CDR3 loop: CASGTGRTDTQYF. The chain carries TRBV2 and TRBJ2-3; the TCRdb call, TRBD1, lacks DNA for checking. CDR1 and CDR2 from the germline V gene are SNHLY and FYNNEI. CDR3 size: 13 residues.

The chain combines TRBV30 with TRBJ2-7; TCRdb's D call of TRBD1 is untestable without DNA. Per the germline V gene, CDR1 is GTSNPN and CDR2 is SVGIG (reference sequence). The CDR3 has 16 amino acids. Here the CDR3 reads CAWSGPKGTRSSEQYF.

This chain's CDR3 is CASKSHGLELFF. V and J are TRBV27 and TRBJ2-2. The CDR3 consists of 12 residues. Germline CDR1 is MNHEY and CDR2 is SMNVEV (reference sequence).

The chain is built from TRBV5-1 and TRBJ2-2; lacking DNA, the TRBD1 call made by TCRdb goes unchecked. Germline-derived CDR1 and CDR2 are SGHRS and YFSETQ. The CDR3 contains 15 residues. The CDR3 loop is CASSLAGLGAGELFF.

The CDR3 protein is CASSEARGYAGGPQETQYF. The V gene is TRBV6-1, the J gene TRBJ2-5; TCRdb's assignment of TRBD2 cannot be checked, as there is no DNA. There are 19 residues in the CDR3. The germline V gene encodes CDR1 MNHNS and CDR2 SASEGT.

The gene calls are TRBV5-1 and TRBJ2-7; TCRdb outputs TRBD2, but without DNA this stays unchecked. In germline, CDR1 is SGHRS, CDR2 YFSETQ. This CDR3 spans 15 amino acids. This CDR3 is CASSLARALAYEQYF.

The chain carries TRBV7-3 and TRBJ2-2; the TCRdb D gene call, TRBD1, has no DNA to confirm it. CDR1 and CDR2 from the germline V gene are SGHTA and FQGTGA. The CDR3 runs to 14 residues. The CDR3 reads CASRGVADTGELFF.

This chain joins TRBV2 and TRBJ2-1; TCRdb's assignment of TRBD2 cannot be checked, as there is no DNA. In germline, CDR1 is SNHLY, CDR2 FYNNEI. This CDR3 has 18 residues. CDR3: CASSEQRDARYLYNEQFF.

V is TRBV7-9 and J is TRBJ2-2; lacking DNA, the TRBD1 call made by TCRdb goes unchecked. CDR3 length: 15 amino acids. Per germline, CDR1 SEHNR and CDR2 FQNEAQ (reference sequence). CDR3 sequence reads: CASSLVGTGTGELFF.

The J gene is TRBJ2-5, the V gene TRBV5-5; TCRdb calls TRBD1, which cannot be checked without DNA. Germline CDR1 reads SGHKS; CDR2 reads YYEKEE (reference sequence). The CDR3 has 15 residues. This chain's CDR3 is CASSPPGGRGETQYF.

This chain links TRBV7-2 with TRBJ1-1; TCRdb gives TRBD1 as the D gene, but with no DNA this cannot be confirmed. Germline V gene lookup returns CDR1 SGHTA and CDR2 FQGNSA. CDR3 size: 17 residues. CDR3 protein: CASSGRVGGVQNTEAFF.

This chain joins TRBV29-1 and TRBJ1-6. CDR1 and CDR2 from the germline V gene are SQVTM and ANQGSEA. The CDR3 has 15 amino acids. CDR3 residues: CSVVDPSVPNSPLHF.

The chain has TRBV6-1 and TRBJ2-2; checking the TCRdb D call of TRBD2 is not possible without DNA. Germline V gives CDR1 MNHNS, CDR2 SASEGT. The CDR3 spans 17 residues. CDR3 in amino acids: CASSEGLAWGRAEELFF.

The chain combines TRBV5-1 with TRBJ2-3; TCRdb gives TRBD1 as the D gene, but with no DNA this cannot be confirmed. CDR3 size: 15 residues. Per the germline V gene, CDR1 is SGHRS and CDR2 is YFSETQ. The CDR3 region is CASSLLSRLTDTQYF.